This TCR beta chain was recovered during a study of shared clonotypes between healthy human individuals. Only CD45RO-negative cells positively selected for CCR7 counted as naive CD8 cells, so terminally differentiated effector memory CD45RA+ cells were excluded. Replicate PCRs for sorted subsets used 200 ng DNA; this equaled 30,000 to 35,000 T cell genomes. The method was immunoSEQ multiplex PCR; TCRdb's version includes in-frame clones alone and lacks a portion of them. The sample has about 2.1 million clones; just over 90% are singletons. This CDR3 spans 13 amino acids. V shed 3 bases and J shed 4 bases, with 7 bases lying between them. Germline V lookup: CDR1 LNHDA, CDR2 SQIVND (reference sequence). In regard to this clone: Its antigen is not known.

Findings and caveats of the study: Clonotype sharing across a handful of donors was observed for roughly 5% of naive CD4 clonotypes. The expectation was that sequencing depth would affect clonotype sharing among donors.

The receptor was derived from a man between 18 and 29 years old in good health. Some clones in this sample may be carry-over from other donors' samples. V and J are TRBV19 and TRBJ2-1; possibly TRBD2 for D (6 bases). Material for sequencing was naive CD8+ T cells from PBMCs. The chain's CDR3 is CASSMEGYNEQFF. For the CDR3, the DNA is TGTGCCAGTAGTATGGAGGGGTACAATGAGCAGTTCTTC.